This T cell receptor beta chain was identified in a study of CD8+ T cells in alopecia areata. Study-wide context: Severity among treated patients was scored by the percentage of scalp area affected.

RNA extraction was followed by reverse transcription into cDNA, which acted as the sequencing template. Measured with immunoSEQ multiplex PCR; TCRdb has only the in-frame clones, and not every one. The sample has about 210,000 clones, around 57% seen once. Study outcomes and limitations: Clonality exceeded that of normal scalp in lesional scalp, most notably in alopecia totalis/universalis. In scalp and blood during tofacitinib, many expanded lesional clones persisted.

The CDR3 contains 15 residues. The V and J ends lost 5 bases and 6 bases, in that order; junction bases with no gene match: 6. The germline gives CDR1 MNHNS, CDR2 SASEGT. Treatment in this sample: oral pan-JAK inhibitor, 5-10 mg twice daily. This clone came up a few times. No antigen is known for it. This chain joins TRBV6-1 and TRBJ1-6; 8 nucleotides agree with TRBD1. The material was CD4+ T cells sorted from blood, obtained at week 4, from a patient treated with tofacitinib. The receptor comes from a human donor with alopecia areata. The CDR3 nucleotides are TGTGCCAGCAGTCCCCGGGACAGGAGTAATTCACCCCTCCACTTT. Protein: CASSPRDRSNSPLHF.